These 29 T cell receptor beta chains originate from one sample sequenced in a study of T cells in Graves' hyperthyroidism and ophthalmopathy. RNA transcripts gave rise to amplified TCR beta CDR3 regions. A set of HTBI primers served as the primers for a first-round RT-PCR of the TCR CDR3. From the multiplex PCR reads, TCRdb called clonotypes with MiXCR, one entry per CDR3 protein. The table shows approximately 400,000 distinct CDR3 sequences, with approximately 14% occurring only once. The sequenced sample consisted of blood. The receptor source for this set is a woman aged 18-30 years with Graves' hyperthyroidism.

This clonotype has at least ten counts. The genes are TRBV2 and TRBJ2-7; the match to TRBD2 covers 15 bases. The CDR3 length is 16 residues. CDR1 is SNHLY, CDR2 FYNNEI, per germline. Trimming removed 6 bases from V and 0 bases from J; junction bases left unmatched: 3. The CDR3 bases are TGTGCCAGCAGGGGACTAGCGGGGGGTAGCTCCTACGAGCAGTACTTC. This sequence encodes CASRGLAGGSSYEQYF. Looking up the rest from reference TRBV2 and TRBJ2-7 gives the full variable domain: EPEVTQTPSHQVTQMGQEVILRCVPISNHLYFYWYRQILGQKVEFLVSFYNNEISEKSEIFDDQFSVERPDGSNFTLKIRSTKLEDSAMYFCASRGLAGGSSYEQYFGPGTRLTVT.

The chain couples TRBV2 to TRBJ2-5; 8 bases map to TRBD2. Trimming took 4 bases from V and 12 from J; bases not matched to a gene: 10. Germline V lookup: CDR1 SNHLY, CDR2 FYNNEI. The CDR3 is made up of 13 amino acids. The CDR3 bases are TGTGCCAGCAGTGCCTACAGGGAAGCGGGGGAGTACTTC. It codes for CASSAYREAGEYF.

In this sample, this clonotype turned up a few times. A read error is possible here, since a much larger clone lies one base away. V is TRBV13 and J is TRBJ2-7; no clear D gene. V lost 0 bases to trimming and J lost 3 bases, with 15 bases between them. CDR3 length equals 16 residues. Germline loops: CDR1 PRHDT, CDR2 FYEKMQ (reference sequence). The CDR3 loop is CASSLGHVRLCYEQYF. In nucleotides, the CDR3 is TGTGCCAGCAGCTTAGGGCACGTTCGACTTTGCTACGAGCAGTACTTC.

This clonotype appeared a few times. The chain combines TRBV7-8 with TRBJ2-2; 8 nucleotides match TRBD1. The germline V gene encodes CDR1 SGHVS and CDR2 FQNEAQ. V was pared by 1 base and J by 6 bases, with 13 bases of the junction left unmatched. The CDR3 has 18 residues. This chain's CDR3 is CASSLGRGLVSRAGELFF. In DNA, the CDR3 is TGTGCCAGCAGCTTAGGCAGGGGGCTGGTATCGAGGGCCGGGGAGCTGTTTTTT.

The gene calls are TRBV30 and TRBJ1-5, with D possibly TRBD1 on 6 matching bases. Trimming left V 1 base short and J 7 bases short, with 11 bases between. CDR1 GTSNPN and CDR2 SVGIG come from the germline V gene (reference sequence). The CDR3 spans 13 residues. The CDR3 bases are TGTGCCTGGAGTGGAGGGGGTGGGCAGCCCCAGCATTTT. This sequence encodes CAWSGGGGQPQHF.

Details on this clonotype: A much bigger clone sits one base away, suggesting this may be a read error. CDR3 protein: CASSNRDGYGQYF. CDR3 nucleotide sequence: TGTGCCAGCAGCAATAGAGACGGCTACGGGCAGTACTTC. The chain couples TRBV3-1 to TRBJ2-7; D gene uncertain. Per the germline V gene, CDR1 is LGHDT and CDR2 is YNNKEL (reference sequence). The CDR3 spans 13 residues.

The CDR3 protein is CASSFVNSPGYTF. DNA for the CDR3: TGTGCCAGCAGTTTTGTCAATTCGCCGGGCTACACCTTC. This chain links TRBV27 with TRBJ1-2, with D unresolved. CDR3 length: 13 residues. V lost 3 bases and J 8 bases, leaving 13 bases between the germline ends. The germline V gene encodes CDR1 MNHEY and CDR2 SMNVEV (reference sequence).

V gene TRBV3-1 combines with J gene TRBJ2-3; possibly TRBD1 or TRBD2 for D (5 bases each). CDR3 length: 14 amino acids. Germline V CDR1 and CDR2: LGHDT, YNNKEL (reference sequence). V dropped 7 bases and J dropped 2 bases, with 13 bases sitting between them. In DNA, the CDR3 is TGTGCCAGCAAGTCAAAGGGGACCACAGATACGCAGTATTTT. Translated, it gives CASKSKGTTDTQYF.

The rearrangement links TRBV20-1 to TRBJ1-6, with D unclear. Between the trimmed V and J ends, which lost 4 bases and 8 bases, there was a span of 12 bases. CDR1 is DFQATT and CDR2 is SNEGSKA in the germline V gene (reference sequence). The CDR3 has 13 amino acids. The CDR3 spells CSATEGLYSPLHF. The CDR3 DNA reads TGCAGTGCTACCGAGGGCCTCTATTCACCCCTCCACTTT.

Details on this clonotype: A much larger clone lies a single base off, so this may be a read error. The gene calls are TRBV20-1 and TRBJ2-1; D is perhaps TRBD2 (6 bases). The CDR3 consists of 13 residues. V was shortened by 3 bases and J by 6 bases, with 12 bases between the two germline ends. Germline CDR1 is DFQATT and CDR2 is SNEGSKA (reference sequence). CDR3 region: CSASRLVANEQFF. In DNA form, the CDR3 reads TGCAGTGCTAGCCGACTAGTGGCCAATGAGCAGTTCTTC.

J is TRBJ2-3 and V is TRBV6-1, with D tentatively TRBD2 (7 bases). This CDR3 is 17 amino acids long. CDR1 is MNHNS and CDR2 is SASEGT in the germline V gene. Trimming removed 5 bases from V and 1 base from J, with 19 bases in between. DNA for the CDR3: TGTGCCAGCAGTCCTCACTCCGGGGGGCCGGGCACAGATACGCAGTATTTT. Residues: CASSPHSGGPGTDTQYF.

This clonotype was seen many times. V usage is TRBV10-3 and J usage is TRBJ1-5, with a weak D call TRBD1 (5 bases). Trimming pared 6 bases from V and 4 bases from J, leaving 10 bases between. Per the germline V gene, CDR1 is ENHRY and CDR2 is SYGVKD. The CDR3 spans 13 residues. CDR3 in DNA: TGTGCCATCAGCTTGGGGCAGAATCAGCCCCAGCATTTT. Translation gives CAISLGQNQPQHF.

This rearrangement joins TRBV5-5 to TRBJ2-3; D is perhaps TRBD2 (5 bases). The CDR3 is made up of 18 amino acids. Trimming took off 0 bases at V and 0 bases at J, with 17 bases between the two ends. CDR1 SGHKS and CDR2 YYEKEE come from the germline V gene (reference sequence). As DNA, the CDR3 is TGTGCCAGCAGCTTGGATTTTCGGCCGGGAAGGAGCACAGATACGCAGTATTTT. Its protein product is CASSLDFRPGRSTDTQYF.

In this sample, this clonotype turned up many times. The gene calls are TRBV20-1 and TRBJ1-4; a weak D match, TRBD1 (5 bases). In germline, CDR1 is DFQATT, CDR2 SNEGSKA (reference sequence). Trimming left V 3 bases short and J 8 bases short, with 13 bases between. The CDR3 covers 13 residues. The DNA of the CDR3 is TGCAGTGCTAGGCTCCAGGGAGGGGAAAAACTGTTTTTT. Its translation is CSARLQGGEKLFF.

This clonotype was found a few times. This rearrangement joins TRBV12-3 or TRBV12-4 to TRBJ2-3, with 8 bases that match TRBD2. The V and J ends lost 8 bases and 0 bases, in that order; junction bases with no gene match: 10. The CDR3 extends over 16 amino acids. The CDR3 sequence is CASRRSAGDSTDTQYF. The CDR3, as DNA: TGTGCCAGCCGCCGATCAGCGGGAGATAGCACAGATACGCAGTATTTT.

The rearrangement links TRBV3-1 to TRBJ2-5, with 10 bases that match TRBD2. The junction had 12 bases not matched to a gene; V was cut back by 0 bases and J by 2 bases. Per germline, CDR1 LGHDT and CDR2 YNNKEL (reference sequence). The CDR3 runs to 19 residues. The CDR3 nucleotides are TGTGCCAGCAGCCAAGATTTTCCTCCCCCTAGCGGGGGACAAGAGACCCAGTACTTC. Encoded protein: CASSQDFPPPSGGQETQYF.

Many counts were recorded for this clonotype. This chain joins TRBV18 and TRBJ2-1; D is undetermined. CDR1 is KGHSH and CDR2 is LQKENI in the germline V gene. The CDR3 extends over 13 amino acids. Trimming removed 2 bases from V and 5 bases from J, with 7 bases in between. CDR3 DNA: TGTGCCAGCTCACCAAGCAGAAACAATGAGCAGTTCTTC. Protein sequence: CASSPSRNNEQFF.

In this sample, this clonotype turned up many times. The chain uses TRBV2 and TRBJ1-2, with a tentative D call TRBD1 (6 bases). The CDR3 has 15 amino acids. Between the trimmed V and J ends, which lost 2 bases and 8 bases, there was a span of 18 bases. CDR1 and CDR2 (germline): SNHLY, FYNNEI. For the CDR3, the DNA is TGTGCCAGCAGTGAACGTTCGACAGGCCCAGGCGGCTACACCTTC. Its translation: CASSERSTGPGGYTF.

At least ten counts were recorded for this clonotype. V gene TRBV12-3 or TRBV12-4 combines with J gene TRBJ1-2; D gene ambiguous. V was shortened by 6 bases and J by 2 bases, with 19 bases between the two germline ends. The CDR3 length is 16 residues. CDR3 sequence (DNA): TGTGCCAGCAGCTCCCAGAGTAACCTTGTAAACTATGGCTACACCTTC. Amino acid sequence: CASSSQSNLVNYGYTF.

This clonotype occurred many times. The chain has TRBV11-2 and TRBJ2-2; D possibly corresponds to TRBD2 (7 bases). In germline, CDR1 is SGHAT, CDR2 FQNNGV. This CDR3 spans 16 amino acids. With 3 bases removed from V and 5 bases from J, the gap between germline ends came to 16 bases. For the CDR3, the DNA is TGTGCCAGCAGCTTCTCGGGGGGCGTAGGTACCGGGGAGCTGTTTTTT. Translation gives CASSFSGGVGTGELFF.

There are many counts of this clonotype. CDR3 DNA: TGTGCCAGCAGCTTTCGGGTCAGGAACGAGCAGTACTTC. Encoded protein: CASSFRVRNEQYF. The chain joins TRBV5-6 to TRBJ2-7, with D unresolved. Trimming cost V 2 bases and J 5 bases, with 11 bases left between them. Germline values: CDR1 SGHDT, CDR2 YYEEEE. This CDR3 has 13 amino acids.

This chain links TRBV7-2 with TRBJ2-3, with D possibly matching TRBD1 (5 bases). V dropped 5 bases and J dropped 4 bases, with 19 bases sitting between them. Germline V CDR1 and CDR2: SGHTA, FQGNSA. The CDR3 is 16 amino acids. CDR3 sequence: CASSRDSHQTADTQYF. CDR3 coding DNA: TGTGCCAGCAGCCGAGACAGCCACCAGACTGCAGATACGCAGTATTTT.

This rearrangement joins TRBV12-3 or TRBV12-4 to TRBJ1-6; D is ambiguous. V shed 6 bases and J shed 10 bases, with 7 bases lying between them. The CDR3 contains 11 residues. CDR3 nucleotides: TGTGCCAGCAGCCCGGGGTCACCCCTCCACTTT. It specifies CASSPGSPLHF.

This clonotype was detected ten times or more. The chain uses TRBV7-8 and TRBJ2-1; 9 positions match TRBD1. This CDR3 contains 16 residues. The V gene's germline CDR1 is SGHVS and CDR2 FQNEAQ. J gave up 5 bases and V 3 bases, and 8 bases lay outside the gene matches. CDR3 loop: CASSFGTGIPNNEQFF. In DNA form, the CDR3 reads TGTGCCAGCAGCTTCGGGACAGGGATCCCCAACAATGAGCAGTTCTTC.

This sequence joins TRBV7-8 and TRBJ2-7, with TRBD2 matching 8 bases. The V and J ends lost 10 bases and 4 bases, in that order; junction bases with no gene match: 9. This CDR3 has 13 residues. The V gene's germline CDR1 is SGHVS and CDR2 FQNEAQ. The CDR3 loop reads CAISHGRAYEQYF. The CDR3, as DNA: TGTGCCATTTCACACGGGAGGGCTTACGAGCAGTACTTC.

This clonotype has ten or more counts. V and J are TRBV2 and TRBJ2-1; D remains unclear. CDR1 and CDR2 from the germline V gene are SNHLY and FYNNEI. The V and J ends lost 1 base and 3 bases respectively, with 4 bases between them. The CDR3 runs to 13 residues. The chain's CDR3 is CASSEEHYNEQFF. DNA of the CDR3: TGTGCCAGCAGTGAAGAACACTACAATGAGCAGTTCTTC.

This sequence joins TRBV4-1 and TRBJ2-3, with TRBD2 identical over 10 bases. The V segment lost 0 bases and the J segment 2 bases; nucleotides outside the gene matches: 8. The V gene's germline CDR1 is MGHRA and CDR2 YSYEKL. This CDR3 has 18 amino acids. CDR3 residues: CASSQDLPLAGVTDTQYF. The CDR3 nucleotides read TGCGCCAGCAGCCAAGATCTGCCTCTAGCGGGGGTCACAGATACGCAGTATTTT.

This clonotype showed up many times. The chain is built from TRBV10-3 and TRBJ2-1; no firm D call. Germline lookup yields CDR1 ENHRY and CDR2 SYGVKD. V was shortened by 4 bases and J by 4 bases, with 14 bases between the two germline ends. The CDR3 consists of 15 residues. The CDR3 nucleotides are TGTGCCATCAGTGTCTGGCCAGACGATTACAATGAGCAGTTCTTC. This translates into CAISVWPDDYNEQFF.

This clonotype was recorded a few times. The chain is built from TRBV7-2 and TRBJ1-2; no clear D. Germline values: CDR1 SGHTA, CDR2 FQGNSA. There are 15 residues in the CDR3. Trimming left V 1 base short and J 6 bases short, with 15 bases between. CDR3 nucleotide sequence: TGTGCCAGCAGCTTAGGCGAGGCGCTGGCCGATGGCTACACCTTC. It yields the protein CASSLGEALADGYTF.